This T cell receptor beta chain was sequenced for a study of post-analysis software for immune sequencing data. This clonotype was found once. Its antigen is not known. Presence of unique molecular identifiers characterized the TCR beta cDNA libraries. MiXCR, applied by TCRdb to the PCR reads, yields one record per CDR3 protein. The data contain about 430,000 distinct CDR3 sequences, 35% to 45% of them singletons. J lost 1 base, V lost 0 bases, and 5 bases had no gene match. This CDR3 spans 16 amino acids. Germline V gene lookup returns CDR1 SQVTM and CDR2 ANQGSEA. The study's findings and limits: There were a handful of TRBV segments more frequent in patients than controls, and TRBV5-6, TRBV5-1 and TRBV20-1 were among them.

The receptor was isolated from a girl aged 2 to 9 with multiple sclerosis. The gene calls are TRBV29-1 and TRBJ1-5, with 8 bases that match TRBD1. Sequencing was done on a sample of blood. CDR3: CSVEDPGTGSNQPQHF. DNA of the CDR3: TGCAGCGTTGAAGACCCTGGGACAGGCAGCAATCAGCCCCAGCATTTT.